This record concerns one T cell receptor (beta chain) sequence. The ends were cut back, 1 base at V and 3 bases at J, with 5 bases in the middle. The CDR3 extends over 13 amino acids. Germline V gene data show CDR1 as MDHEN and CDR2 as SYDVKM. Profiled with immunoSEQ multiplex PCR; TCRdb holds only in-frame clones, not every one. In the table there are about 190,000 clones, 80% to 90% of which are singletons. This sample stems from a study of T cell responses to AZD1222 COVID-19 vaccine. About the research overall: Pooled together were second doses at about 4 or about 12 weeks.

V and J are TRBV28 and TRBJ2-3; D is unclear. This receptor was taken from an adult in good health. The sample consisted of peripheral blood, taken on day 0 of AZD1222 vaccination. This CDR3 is CASSLLATDTQYF. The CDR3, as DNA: TGTGCCAGCAGTTTATTGGCGACAGATACGCAGTATTTT.